A selection of T cell receptor beta chains follows, all from one sample in a study of blood T cell repertoires in COVID-19. Using immunoSEQ multiplex PCR, the repertoire was profiled, and TCRdb retains in-frame clones only, with some absent. In the table there are about 190,000 clones, around 80% of which are singletons. Sequenced input: peripheral blood. These receptors were taken from a woman of 80 years or more with active or convalescent COVID-19. Each CDR3 is given with its conserved first and last residue. A D gene is named only where the DNA matches it firmly. Size tells how often a clone was seen (once, few, many) or the class of an expanded clone, and some rows leave it out.

V	J	length	size	D	DNA	CDR3
TRBV5-1	TRBJ1-1	15	-	-	TGCGCCAGCAGTCCCGGGACAATCATGAACACTGAAGCTTTCTTT	CASSPGTIMNTEAFF
TRBV5-1	TRBJ1-4	18	-	-	TGCGCCAGCAGTCTGAGCCGATATAACAGCGGTGTCGATGAAAAACTGTTTTTT	CASSLSRYNSGVDEKLFF
TRBV5-8	TRBJ1-2	15	-	TRBD1	TGTGCCAGCAGCTTGAAGGCAGGGGGAAACTATGGCTACACCTTC	CASSLKAGGNYGYTF
TRBV9	TRBJ1-1	15	few	TRBD1	TGTGCCAGCAGCGGACAGGGAGCGATGAACACTGAAGCTTTCTTT	CASSGQGAMNTEAFF
TRBV20-1	TRBJ1-4	17	-	TRBD1	TGCAGTGCTAGTTGGGACAGGGGGTTGGGAGGGGATGAAAAACTGTTTTTT	CSASWDRGLGGDEKLFF
TRBV2	TRBJ1-5	13	few	-	TGTGCCAGCAGCTCGGACAGACCGGTTCCCCAGCATTTT	CASSSDRPVPQHF
TRBV7-9	TRBJ1-5	16	-	-	TGTGCCAGCAGCTTACTTGGGGGGGGGCTTGATCAGCCCCAGCATTTT	CASSLLGGGLDQPQHF
TRBV2	TRBJ2-1	14	-	TRBD2	TGTGCCAGCAGTGATTCTTGGGGGGGCAATGAGCAGTTCTTC	CASSDSWGGNEQFF
TRBV9	TRBJ2-1	13	-	-	TGTGCCAGCAGCACACGTATTCGGGGTGAGCAGTTCTTC	CASSTRIRGEQFF
TRBV14	TRBJ2-7	12	-	TRBD2	TGTGCCAGCAGCCGGGGGGGCTACGAGCAGTACTTC	CASSRGGYEQYF
TRBV18	TRBJ2-7	14	-	TRBD1	TGTGCCAGCTCGCCAAACAGGGGAATCGGGGTGCAGTACTTC	CASSPNRGIGVQYF
TRBV19	TRBJ1-1	14	few	-	TGTGCCAGGCCCCGGGACAACGCGTGCACTGAAGCTTTCTTT	CARPRDNACTEAFF
TRBV6-6	TRBJ2-7	15	-	TRBD1	TGTGCCAGCAGTTACTCGACAGGGGGCCCCTACGAGCAGTACTTC	CASSYSTGGPYEQYF
TRBV5-4	TRBJ1-3	16	-	TRBD1	TGTGCCAGCAGCTTATATGAAGGGGGCGGTGGAAACACCATATATTTT	CASSLYEGGGGNTIYF
TRBV3-1/TRBV3-2	TRBJ1-2	14	-	-	TGTGCCAGCAGCCAGAATGACAAGACCTATGGCTACACCTTC	CASSQNDKTYGYTF
TRBV4-3	TRBJ1-2	16	-	TRBD1	TGCGCCAGCAGCCAAGATGGAACAGGGGACAACTATGGCTACACCTTC	CASSQDGTGDNYGYTF
TRBV24-1	TRBJ2-2	16	-	-	TGTGCCACCAGTGATTTGGGCGGGGGCCACACCGGGGAGCTGTTTTTT	CATSDLGGGHTGELFF
TRBV4-2	TRBJ1-5	15	few	-	TGTGCCAGCAGCCAAGATCCCCTTAGCAATCAGCCCCAGCATTTT	CASSQDPLSNQPQHF
TRBV5-1	TRBJ1-1	14	-	-	TGCGCCAGCAGTTATAGACAGTTGAACACTGAAGCTTTCTTT	CASSYRQLNTEAFF
TRBV3-1/TRBV3-2	TRBJ2-1	15	-	TRBD1	TGTGCCAGCCAATTGGACAGGGGGTCCTACAATGAGCAGTTCTTC	CASQLDRGSYNEQFF
TRBV10-2	TRBJ1-2	11	-	-	TGCGCCAGCCAGGGTAACTATGGCTACACCTTC	CASQGNYGYTF
TRBV4-1	TRBJ1-4	16	-	-	TGCGCCAGCAGCTATAGAAGACAGACAACTAATGAAAAACTGTTTTTT	CASSYRRQTTNEKLFF
TRBV4-3	TRBJ1-5	13	-	-	TGCGCCAGCAGCCAAGACGGCAATCAGCCCCAGCATTTT	CASSQDGNQPQHF
TRBV15	TRBJ2-6	18	-	TRBD2	TGTGCCACCAGCAGCGACACGGGACTAGCTTTCGGGGCCAACGTCCTGACTTTC	CATSSDTGLAFGANVLTF